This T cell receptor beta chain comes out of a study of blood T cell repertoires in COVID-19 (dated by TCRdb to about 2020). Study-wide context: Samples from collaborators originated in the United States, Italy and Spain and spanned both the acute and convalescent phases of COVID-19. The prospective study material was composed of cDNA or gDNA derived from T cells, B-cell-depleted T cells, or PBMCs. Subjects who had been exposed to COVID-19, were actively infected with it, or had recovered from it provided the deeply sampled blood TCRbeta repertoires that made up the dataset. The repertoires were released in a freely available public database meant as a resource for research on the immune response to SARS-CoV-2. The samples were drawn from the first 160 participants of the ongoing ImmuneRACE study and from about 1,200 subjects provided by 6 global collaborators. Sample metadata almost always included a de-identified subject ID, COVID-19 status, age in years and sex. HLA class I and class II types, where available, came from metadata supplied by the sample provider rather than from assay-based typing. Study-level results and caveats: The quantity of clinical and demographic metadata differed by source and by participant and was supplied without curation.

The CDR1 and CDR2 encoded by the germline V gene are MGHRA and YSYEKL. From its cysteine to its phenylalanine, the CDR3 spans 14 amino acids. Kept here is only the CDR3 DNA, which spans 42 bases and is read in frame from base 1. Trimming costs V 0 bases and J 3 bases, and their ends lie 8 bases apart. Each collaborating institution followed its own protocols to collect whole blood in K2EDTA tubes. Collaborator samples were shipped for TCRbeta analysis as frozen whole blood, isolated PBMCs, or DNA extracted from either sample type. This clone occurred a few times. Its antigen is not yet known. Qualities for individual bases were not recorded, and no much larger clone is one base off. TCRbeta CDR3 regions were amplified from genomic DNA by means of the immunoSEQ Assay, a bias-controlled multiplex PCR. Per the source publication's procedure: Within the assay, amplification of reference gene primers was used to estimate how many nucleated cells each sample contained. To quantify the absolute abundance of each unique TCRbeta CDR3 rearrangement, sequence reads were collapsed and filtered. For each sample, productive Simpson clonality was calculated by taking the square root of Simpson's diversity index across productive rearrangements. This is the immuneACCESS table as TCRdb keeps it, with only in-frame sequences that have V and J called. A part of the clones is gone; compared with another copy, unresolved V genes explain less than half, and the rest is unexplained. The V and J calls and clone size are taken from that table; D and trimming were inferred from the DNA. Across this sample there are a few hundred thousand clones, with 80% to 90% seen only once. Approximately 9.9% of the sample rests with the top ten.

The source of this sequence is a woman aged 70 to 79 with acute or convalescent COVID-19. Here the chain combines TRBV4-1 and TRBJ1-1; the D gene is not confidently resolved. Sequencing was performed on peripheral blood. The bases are TGCGCCAGCAGCCAAGACTTATCTCACACTGAAGCTTTCTTT. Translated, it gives CASSQDLSHTEAFF.